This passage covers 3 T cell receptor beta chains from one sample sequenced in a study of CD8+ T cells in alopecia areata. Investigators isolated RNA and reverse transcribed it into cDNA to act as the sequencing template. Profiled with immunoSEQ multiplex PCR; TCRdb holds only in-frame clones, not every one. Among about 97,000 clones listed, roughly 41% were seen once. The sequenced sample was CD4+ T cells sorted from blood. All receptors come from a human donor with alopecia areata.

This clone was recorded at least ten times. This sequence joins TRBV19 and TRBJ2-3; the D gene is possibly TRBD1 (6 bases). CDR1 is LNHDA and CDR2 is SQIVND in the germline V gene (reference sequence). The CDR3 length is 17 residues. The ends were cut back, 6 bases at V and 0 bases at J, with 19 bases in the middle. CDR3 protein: CASSGSRGHPSTDTQYF. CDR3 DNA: TGTGCCAGTAGCGGCTCCCGGGGACATCCGAGCACAGATACGCAGTATTTT.

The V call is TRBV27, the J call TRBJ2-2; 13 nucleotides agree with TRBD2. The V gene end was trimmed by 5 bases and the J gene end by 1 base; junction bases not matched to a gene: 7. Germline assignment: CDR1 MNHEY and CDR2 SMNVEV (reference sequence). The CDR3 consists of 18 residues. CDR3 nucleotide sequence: TGTGCCAGCAGTCCAGGACTAGCGGGAGATAAGAACACCGGGGAGCTGTTTTTT. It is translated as CASSPGLAGDKNTGELFF.

CDR3 region: CASNRQGANTGELFF. The CDR3 DNA is TGCGCCAGCAATCGACAGGGGGCGAACACCGGGGAGCTGTTTTTT. The rearrangement joins TRBV10-2 to TRBJ2-2, with TRBD1 matching over 9 bases. The germline V gene has CDR1 WSHSY and CDR2 SAAADI. The V and J ends lost 7 bases and 0 bases, in that order; junction bases with no gene match: 3. The length of the CDR3 is 15 residues.